What follows describes a single T cell receptor beta chain. What it recognizes is unknown. Quantitative 5'-RACE with molecular barcodes was used to make the TCR beta libraries. TCRdb re-derived calls from the 5' RACE reads in MiXCR, one entry per CDR3 protein. In the table there are hundreds of thousands of distinct CDR3 sequences, around 11% of which are singletons. The sample originates from a study of CD8 T cells in ankylosing spondylitis. Study-level points and caveats: Blood from ankylosing spondylitis patients appeared to carry a characteristic roughly eight-variant TCR beta motif. From matched ankylosing spondylitis synovial fluid, disease-linked clones were reportedly recovered at significantly enriched levels.

This CDR3 comprises 12 residues. V lost 3 bases to trimming and J lost 5 bases, with 7 bases between them. This sequence originates from a male donor with ankylosing spondylitis. The source material was blood, either unsorted or a sorted T cell fraction (not recorded which). The chain combines TRBV12-3 or TRBV12-4 with TRBJ1-1; maybe TRBD1 (5 bases). This CDR3 reads CASSFRQTEAFF. In nucleotides, the CDR3 is TGTGCCAGCAGTTTCCGACAGACTGAAGCTTTCTTT.